The rows below give T cell receptor beta chains drawn from one sample of a study of control samples from healthy donors and cancer patients. TCRdb's copy holds only in-frame clones and misses some; the assay was immunoSEQ multiplex PCR. The repertoire holds some 410,000 clones, with 90% as singletons. The sample comprised PBMCs. The receptors come from a man aged 35-49 years with head and neck cancer. Each CDR3 is given with its conserved first and last residue. The D gene is left open where the match is weak. The size entry is marked missing in some rows and otherwise reads once, few, many or a size class.

V: TRBV9; size: NA; J: TRBJ1-2; D: TRBD1; CDR3: CASSVGQGSYNYGYTF; DNA: TGTGCCAGCAGCGTAGGACAGGGGTCTTATAACTATGGCTACACCTTC
V: TRBV15; size: NA; J: TRBJ2-7; D: TRBD2; CDR3: CATSRDWESGGAGKTYEQYF; DNA: TGTGCCACCAGCAGAGATTGGGAGAGCGGGGGGGCCGGAAAAACCTACGAGCAGTACTTC
V: TRBV7-3; size: NA; J: TRBJ2-6; D: NA; CDR3: CASSLMDSGANVLTF; DNA: TGTGCCAGCAGCTTAATGGATTCTGGGGCCAACGTCCTGACTTTC
V: TRBV11-1; size: NA; J: TRBJ2-7; D: TRBD1; CDR3: CASRGQKSYEQYF; DNA: TGTGCCAGTCGGGGACAGAAATCCTACGAGCAGTACTTC
V: TRBV27; size: NA; J: TRBJ2-7; D: NA; CDR3: CASSWGRPSLTYEQYF; DNA: TGTGCCAGCAGTTGGGGAAGACCATCGTTGACATACGAGCAGTACTTC
V: TRBV11-2; size: NA; J: TRBJ2-7; D: TRBD1; CDR3: CASSLVGQDYEQYF; DNA: TGTGCCAGCAGCCTTGTCGGACAGGACTACGAGCAGTACTTC
V: TRBV10-3; size: NA; J: TRBJ2-2; D: TRBD1; CDR3: CAISGLDRDDTGELFF; DNA: TGTGCCATCAGTGGCCTGGACAGGGATGACACCGGGGAGCTGTTTTTT
V: TRBV6-5; size: NA; J: TRBJ2-5; D: NA; CDR3: CASTKTGRYQETQYF; DNA: TGTGCCAGCACCAAGACGGGACGGTACCAAGAGACCCAGTACTTC
V: TRBV27; size: NA; J: TRBJ2-5; D: NA; CDR3: CASSFIGETQYF; DNA: TGTGCCAGCAGCTTCATTGGGGAGACCCAGTACTTC
V: TRBV9; size: NA; J: TRBJ2-2; D: NA; CDR3: CASSVDPRPGELFF; DNA: TGTGCCAGCAGCGTCGACCCTCGACCCGGGGAGCTGTTTTTT
V: TRBV30; size: once; J: TRBJ2-1; D: NA; CDR3: CAWSVPRAGSYNEQFF; DNA: TGTGCCTGGAGTGTACCCAGGGCGGGATCCTACAATGAGCAGTTCTTC
V: TRBV28; size: NA; J: TRBJ1-2; D: NA; CDR3: CATSNYGYTF; DNA: TGTGCCACCTCCAACTATGGCTACACCTTC
V: TRBV6-1; size: NA; J: TRBJ1-5; D: TRBD1; CDR3: CASSEGTGGFGNQPQHF; DNA: TGTGCCAGCAGTGAGGGGACAGGGGGCTTTGGCAATCAGCCCCAGCATTTT
V: TRBV21-1; size: NA; J: TRBJ1-5; D: NA; CDR3: CASSENVGGRTSNQPQHF; DNA: TGTGCCAGCAGCGAAAACGTGGGGGGCAGGACTAGCAATCAGCCCCAGCATTTT
V: TRBV5-1; size: NA; J: TRBJ1-4; D: NA; CDR3: CASSSSGRPGTNEKLFF; DNA: TGCGCCAGCAGCTCCTCAGGGAGGCCGGGAACTAATGAAAAACTGTTTTTT
V: TRBV5-5; size: NA; J: TRBJ1-2; D: NA; CDR3: CASSLTGANYGYTF; DNA: TGTGCCAGCAGCTTGACAGGAGCTAACTATGGCTACACCTTC
V: TRBV27; size: NA; J: TRBJ1-6; D: NA; CDR3: CASSRGPLNSPLHF; DNA: TGTGCCAGCAGTAGAGGGCCGCTTAATTCACCCCTCCACTTT
V: TRBV19; size: NA; J: TRBJ2-6; D: TRBD1; CDR3: CASSYRGRPGANVLTF; DNA: TGTGCCAGTAGTTACAGGGGGCGGCCTGGGGCCAACGTCCTGACTTTC
V: TRBV24-1; size: NA; J: TRBJ2-1; D: TRBD1; CDR3: CATSDLTRDRDNEQFF; DNA: TGTGCCACCAGTGATTTAACCCGGGACAGAGACAATGAGCAGTTCTTC
V: TRBV5-1; size: NA; J: TRBJ2-2; D: NA; CDR3: CASLSQQNTGELFF; DNA: TGCGCCAGCCTAAGCCAGCAGAACACCGGGGAGCTGTTTTTT
V: TRBV28; size: NA; J: TRBJ1-1; D: NA; CDR3: CASTSPSRRTAFF; DNA: TGTGCCAGCACTTCACCCTCAAGACGTACCGCTTTCTTT
V: TRBV20-1; size: NA; J: TRBJ2-7; D: NA; CDR3: CSARDYEQYF; DNA: TGCAGTGCTAGAGACTACGAGCAGTACTTC